This T cell receptor (beta chain) was recovered during a study of radiation and T cells in renal cell carcinoma. The study's findings and limits: Top tumor clonotypes rose in blood 2 weeks post-radiation, then contracted.

Specified time point: blood 4 weeks post-SBRT, at nephrectomy. Treatment noted: 15 Gy SBRT to primary tumor, nephrectomy 4 weeks later. Nephrectomy followed 15 Gy stereotactic body radiation by 4 weeks. Radiation-treated patients gave blood at baseline, week 2 and week 4. Assay: immunoSEQ multiplex PCR; the TCRdb copy retains only in-frame clones and omits some. Here the sample spans fewer than 85,000 clones, 89% being singletons. As for this clone: Antigen specificity is unknown.

The V gene's germline CDR1 is MNHNS and CDR2 SASEGT. This CDR3 has 15 amino acids. The V gene lost 11 bases and the J gene lost 5 bases, with 21 bases spanning the gap. The chain carries TRBV6-1 and TRBJ2-2, with D unresolved. This sequence originates from a woman aged 70 to 79 with renal cell carcinoma. The sequencing here drew on blood, taken from a patient whose treatment included radiotherapy and nephrectomy. CDR3 in DNA: TGTGCCGCCGGAGAGGCTCCCCTTCTTACCGGGGAGCTGTTTTTT. It specifies CAAGEAPLLTGELFF.